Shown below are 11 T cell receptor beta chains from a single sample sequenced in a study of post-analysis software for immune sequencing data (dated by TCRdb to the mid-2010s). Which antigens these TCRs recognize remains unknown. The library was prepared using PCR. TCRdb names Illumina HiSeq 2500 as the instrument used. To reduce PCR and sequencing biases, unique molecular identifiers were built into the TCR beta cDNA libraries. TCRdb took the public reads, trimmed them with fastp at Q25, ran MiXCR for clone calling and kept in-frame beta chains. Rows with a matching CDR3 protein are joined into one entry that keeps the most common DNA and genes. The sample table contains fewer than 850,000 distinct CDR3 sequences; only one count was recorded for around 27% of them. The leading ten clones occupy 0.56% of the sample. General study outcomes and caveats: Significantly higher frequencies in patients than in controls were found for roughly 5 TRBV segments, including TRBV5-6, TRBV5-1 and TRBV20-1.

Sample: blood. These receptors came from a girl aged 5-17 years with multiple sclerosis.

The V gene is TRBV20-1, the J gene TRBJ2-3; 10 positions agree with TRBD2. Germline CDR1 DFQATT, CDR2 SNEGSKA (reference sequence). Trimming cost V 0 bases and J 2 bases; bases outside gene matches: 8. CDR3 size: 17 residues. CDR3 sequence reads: CSARDGTSARVTDTQYF. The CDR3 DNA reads TGCAGTGCTAGAGATGGGACTAGCGCGCGGGTCACAGATACGCAGTATTTT.

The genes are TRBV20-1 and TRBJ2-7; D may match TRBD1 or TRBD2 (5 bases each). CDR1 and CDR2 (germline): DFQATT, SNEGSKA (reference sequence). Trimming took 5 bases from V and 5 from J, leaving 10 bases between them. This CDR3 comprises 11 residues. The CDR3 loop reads CSAVRDHEQYF. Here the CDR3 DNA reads TGCAGTGCTGTTAGGGACCACGAGCAGTACTTC.

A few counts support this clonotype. CDR3 in amino acids: CAVRDSYEQYF. The CDR3, as DNA: TGTGCCGTCCGGGACAGCTACGAGCAGTACTTC. This chain connects TRBV2 to TRBJ2-7; 7 nucleotides match TRBD1. In germline, CDR1 is SNHLY, CDR2 FYNNEI. V shed 11 bases and J 3 bases; nucleotides not matched to a gene: 4. CDR3 length: 11 amino acids.

The CDR3 here is CASSMRTGSGSGYTF. The CDR3 DNA sequence: TGTGCCAGCAGCATGCGAACAGGGAGTGGAAGCGGCTACACCTTC. V is TRBV7-9 and J is TRBJ1-2; possible D gene TRBD1, 6 bases. Trimming shortened V by 5 bases and J by 8 bases, and 21 bases separated the two germline ends. The CDR3 extends over 15 amino acids. Germline assignment: CDR1 SEHNR and CDR2 FQNEAQ (reference sequence).

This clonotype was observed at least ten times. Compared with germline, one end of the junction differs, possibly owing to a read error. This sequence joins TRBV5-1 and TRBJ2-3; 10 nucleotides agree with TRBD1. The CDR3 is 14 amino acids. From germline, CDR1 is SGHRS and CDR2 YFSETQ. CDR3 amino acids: CASSWDRGTDTQYF. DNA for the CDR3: TGTGCCAGCAGTTGGGACAGGGGTACAGATACGCAGTATTTT.

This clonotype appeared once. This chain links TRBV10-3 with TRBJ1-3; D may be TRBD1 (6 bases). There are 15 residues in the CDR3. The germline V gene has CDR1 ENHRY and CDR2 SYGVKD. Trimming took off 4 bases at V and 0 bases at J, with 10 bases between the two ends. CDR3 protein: CAISGQEFSGNTIYF. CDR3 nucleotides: TGTGCCATCAGTGGACAGGAATTCTCTGGAAACACCATATATTTT.

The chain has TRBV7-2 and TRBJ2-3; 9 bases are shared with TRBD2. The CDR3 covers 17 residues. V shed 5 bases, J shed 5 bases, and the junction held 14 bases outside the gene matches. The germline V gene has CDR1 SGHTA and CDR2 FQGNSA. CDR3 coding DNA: TGTGCCAGCAGCGCCCCGGGCGGGAGGGCCCTCGGAGATACGCAGTATTTT. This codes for CASSAPGGRALGDTQYF.

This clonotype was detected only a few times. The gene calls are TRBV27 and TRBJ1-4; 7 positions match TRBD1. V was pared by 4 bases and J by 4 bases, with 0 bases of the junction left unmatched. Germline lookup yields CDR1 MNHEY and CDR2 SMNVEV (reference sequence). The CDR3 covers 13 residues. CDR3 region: CASSYRGNEKLFF. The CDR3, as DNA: TGTGCCAGCAGTTACAGGGGTAATGAAAAACTGTTTTTT.

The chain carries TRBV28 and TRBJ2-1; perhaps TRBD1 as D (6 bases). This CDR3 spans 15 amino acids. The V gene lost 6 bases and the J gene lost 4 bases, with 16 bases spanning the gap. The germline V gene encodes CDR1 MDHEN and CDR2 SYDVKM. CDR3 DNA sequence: TGTGCCAGCAGCCCCGGGACACCCGGGTACAATGAGCAGTTCTTC. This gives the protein CASSPGTPGYNEQFF.

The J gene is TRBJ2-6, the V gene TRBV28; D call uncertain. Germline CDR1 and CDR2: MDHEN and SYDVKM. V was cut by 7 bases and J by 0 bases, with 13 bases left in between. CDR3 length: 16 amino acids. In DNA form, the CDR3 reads TGTGCCAGCACCGGTCGGGTTTCCTCTGGGGCCAACGTCCTGACTTTC. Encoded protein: CASTGRVSSGANVLTF.

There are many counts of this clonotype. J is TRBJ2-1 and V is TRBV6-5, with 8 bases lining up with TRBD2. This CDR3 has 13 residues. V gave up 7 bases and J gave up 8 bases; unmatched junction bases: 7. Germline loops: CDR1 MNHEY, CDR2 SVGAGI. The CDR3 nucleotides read TGTGCCAGCACCATACCGGGAGGGGATGAGCAGTTCTTC. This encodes CASTIPGGDEQFF.